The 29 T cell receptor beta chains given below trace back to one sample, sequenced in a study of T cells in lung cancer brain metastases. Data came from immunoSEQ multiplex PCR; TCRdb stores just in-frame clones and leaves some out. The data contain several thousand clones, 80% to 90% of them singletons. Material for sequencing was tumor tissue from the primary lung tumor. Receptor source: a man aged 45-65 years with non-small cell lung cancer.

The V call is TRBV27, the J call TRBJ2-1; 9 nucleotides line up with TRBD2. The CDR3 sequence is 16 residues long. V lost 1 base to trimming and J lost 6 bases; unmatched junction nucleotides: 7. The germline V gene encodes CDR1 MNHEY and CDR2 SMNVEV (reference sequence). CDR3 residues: CASSLWGTSKPNEQFF. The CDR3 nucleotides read TGTGCCAGCAGTTTATGGGGGACTAGCAAACCCAATGAGCAGTTCTTC.

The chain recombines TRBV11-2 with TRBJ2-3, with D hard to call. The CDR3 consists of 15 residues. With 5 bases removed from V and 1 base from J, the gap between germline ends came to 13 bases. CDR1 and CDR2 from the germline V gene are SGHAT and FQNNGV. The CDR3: CASSKTPVRTDTQYF. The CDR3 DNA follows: TGTGCCAGCAGCAAAACCCCGGTCCGCACAGATACGCAGTATTTT.

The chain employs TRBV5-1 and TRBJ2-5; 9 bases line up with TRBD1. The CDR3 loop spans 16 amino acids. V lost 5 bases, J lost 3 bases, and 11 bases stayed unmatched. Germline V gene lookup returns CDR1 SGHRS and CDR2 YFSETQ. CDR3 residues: CASRSPTGTGKETQYF. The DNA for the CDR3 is TGCGCCAGCAGAAGCCCCACCGGGACAGGGAAAGAGACCCAGTACTTC.

The CDR3 bases are TGTGCCAGCAGTTTACCGGGGACAGGGGAGACGCAGTATTTT. Its translation is CASSLPGTGETQYF. The J gene is TRBJ2-3, the V gene TRBV28, with 10 bases matching TRBD1. Germline V gene data show CDR1 as MDHEN and CDR2 as SYDVKM. V was pared by 2 bases and J by 9 bases, with 5 bases of the junction left unmatched. CDR3 length: 14 amino acids.

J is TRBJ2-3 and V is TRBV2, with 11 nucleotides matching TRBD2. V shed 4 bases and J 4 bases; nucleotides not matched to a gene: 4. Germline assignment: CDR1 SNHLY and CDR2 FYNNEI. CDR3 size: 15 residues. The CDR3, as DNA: TGTGCCAGCAGTGTAGCGGGGGGGCGTCCAGATACGCAGTATTTT. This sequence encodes CASSVAGGRPDTQYF.

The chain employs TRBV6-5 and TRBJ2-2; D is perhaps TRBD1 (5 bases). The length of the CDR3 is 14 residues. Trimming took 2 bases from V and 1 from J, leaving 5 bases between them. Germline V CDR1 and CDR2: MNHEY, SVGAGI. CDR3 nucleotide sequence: TGTGCCAGCAGTTACCAGGGGAACACCGGGGAGCTGTTTTTT. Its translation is CASSYQGNTGELFF.

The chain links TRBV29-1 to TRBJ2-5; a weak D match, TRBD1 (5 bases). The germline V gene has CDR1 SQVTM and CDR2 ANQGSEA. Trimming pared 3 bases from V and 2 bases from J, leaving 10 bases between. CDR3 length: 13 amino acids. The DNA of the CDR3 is TGCAGCGTTGATGGGCCAGGGCAAGAGACCCAGTACTTC. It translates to CSVDGPGQETQYF.

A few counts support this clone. The CDR3 region has the DNA TGTGCCAGTAGTATCGGGGACAGGGGGCCTCAGCCCCAGCATTTT. Translation gives CASSIGDRGPQPQHF. The V gene is TRBV19, the J gene TRBJ1-5; TRBD1 aligns across 12 bases. Germline loops: CDR1 LNHDA, CDR2 SQIVND (reference sequence). V lost 3 bases to trimming and J lost 6 bases; unmatched junction nucleotides: 3. This CDR3 region has 15 residues. The full variable domain, its missing parts supplied by reference TRBV19 and TRBJ1-5, is DGGITQSPKYLFRKEGQNVTLSCEQNLNHDAMYWYRQDPGQGLRLIYYSQIVNDFQKGDIAEGYSVSREKKESFPLTVTSAQKNPTAFYLCASSIGDRGPQPQHFGDGTRLSIL.

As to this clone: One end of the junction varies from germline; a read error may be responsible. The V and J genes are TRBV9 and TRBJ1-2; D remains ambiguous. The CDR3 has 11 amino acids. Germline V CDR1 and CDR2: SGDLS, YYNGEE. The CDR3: CVSSVAGGYTF. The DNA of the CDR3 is TGTGTCAGCAGCGTTGCAGGTGGTTACACCTTC. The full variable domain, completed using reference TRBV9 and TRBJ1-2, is DSGVTQTPKHLITATGQRVTLRCSPRSGDLSVYWYQQSLDQGLQFLIQYYNGEERAKGNILERFSAQQFPDLHSELNLSSLELGDSALYFCVSSVAGGYTFGSGTRLTVV.

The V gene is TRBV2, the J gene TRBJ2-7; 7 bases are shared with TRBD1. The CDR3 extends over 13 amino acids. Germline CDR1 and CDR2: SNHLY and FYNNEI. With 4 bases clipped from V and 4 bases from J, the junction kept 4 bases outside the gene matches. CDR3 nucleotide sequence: TGTGCCAGCAGTGTGGCAGGGGGTTACGAGCAGTACTTC. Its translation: CASSVAGGYEQYF.

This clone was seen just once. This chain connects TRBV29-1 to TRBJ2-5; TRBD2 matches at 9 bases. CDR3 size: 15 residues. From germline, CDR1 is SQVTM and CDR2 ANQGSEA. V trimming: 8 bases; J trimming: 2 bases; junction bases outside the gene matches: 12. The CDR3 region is CSSTYPGLAQETQYF. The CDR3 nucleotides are TGCAGCTCGACCTATCCGGGACTAGCTCAAGAGACCCAGTACTTC. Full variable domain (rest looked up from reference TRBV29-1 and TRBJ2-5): SAVISQKPSRDICQRGTSLTIQCQVDSQVTMMFWYRQQPGQSLTLIATANQGSEATYESGFVIDKFPISRPNLTFSTLTVSNMSPEDSSIYLCSSTYPGLAQETQYFGPGTRLLVL.

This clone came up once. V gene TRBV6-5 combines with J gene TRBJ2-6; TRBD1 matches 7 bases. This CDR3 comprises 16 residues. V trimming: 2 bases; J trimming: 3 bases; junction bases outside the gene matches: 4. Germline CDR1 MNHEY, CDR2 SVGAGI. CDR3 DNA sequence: TGTGCCAGCAGTTACAGGGGGCGCGGTGGGGCCAACGTCCTGACTTTC. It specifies CASSYRGRGGANVLTF.

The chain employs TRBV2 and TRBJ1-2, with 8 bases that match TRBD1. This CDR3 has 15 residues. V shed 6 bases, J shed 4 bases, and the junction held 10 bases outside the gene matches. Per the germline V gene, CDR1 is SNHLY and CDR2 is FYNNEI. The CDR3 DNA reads TGTGCCAGCAGCCCCAGACCTACAGGGGGCTATGGCTACACCTTC. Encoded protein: CASSPRPTGGYGYTF.

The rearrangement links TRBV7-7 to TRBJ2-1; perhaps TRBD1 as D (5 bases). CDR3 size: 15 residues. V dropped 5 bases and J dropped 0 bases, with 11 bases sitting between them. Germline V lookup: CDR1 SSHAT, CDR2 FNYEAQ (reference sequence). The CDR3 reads CASSATVSSYNEQFF. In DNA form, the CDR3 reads TGTGCCAGCAGCGCGACAGTGAGCTCCTACAATGAGCAGTTCTTC.

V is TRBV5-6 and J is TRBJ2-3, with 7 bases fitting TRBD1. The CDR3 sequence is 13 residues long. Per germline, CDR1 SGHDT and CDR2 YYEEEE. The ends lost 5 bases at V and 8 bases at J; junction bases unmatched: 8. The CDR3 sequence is CASSRTGEATQYF. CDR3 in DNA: TGTGCCAGCAGTCGGACAGGAGAGGCTACGCAGTATTTT.

CDR3 DNA sequence: TGTGCCTGGAGTGGGTCGGAGTTGAAAAACATTCAGTACTTC. It codes for CAWSGSELKNIQYF. The V gene is TRBV30, the J gene TRBJ2-4; the D is unclear. This CDR3 spans 14 amino acids. Trimming cost V 1 base and J 4 bases, with 11 bases left between them. The V gene's germline CDR1 is GTSNPN and CDR2 SVGIG (reference sequence). Variable domain in full (rest from reference TRBV30 and TRBJ2-4): SQTIHQWPATLVQPVGSPLSLECTVEGTSNPNLYWYRQAAGRGLQLLFYSVGIGQISSEVPQNLSASRPQDRQFILSSKKLLLSDSGFYLCAWSGSELKNIQYFGAGTRLSVL.

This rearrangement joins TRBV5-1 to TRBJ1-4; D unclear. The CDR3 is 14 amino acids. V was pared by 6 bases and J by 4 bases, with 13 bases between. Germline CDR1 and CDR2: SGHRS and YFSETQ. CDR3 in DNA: TGCGCCAGCACCCAAAATCCAATTAATGAAAAACTGTTTTTT. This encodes CASTQNPINEKLFF.

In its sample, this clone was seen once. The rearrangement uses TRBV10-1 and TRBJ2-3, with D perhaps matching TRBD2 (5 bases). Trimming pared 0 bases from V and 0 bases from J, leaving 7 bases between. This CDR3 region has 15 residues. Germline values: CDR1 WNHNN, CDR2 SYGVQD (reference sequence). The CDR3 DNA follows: TGCGCCAGCAGTGAGTCCCGCGGGAGCACAGATACGCAGTATTTT. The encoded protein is CASSESRGSTDTQYF.

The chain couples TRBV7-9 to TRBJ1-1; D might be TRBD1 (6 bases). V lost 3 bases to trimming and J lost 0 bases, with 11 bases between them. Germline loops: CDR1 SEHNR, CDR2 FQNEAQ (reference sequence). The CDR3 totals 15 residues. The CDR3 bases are TGTGCCAGCAGCTTCGCTCAGGGGATGAACACTGAAGCTTTCTTT. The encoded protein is CASSFAQGMNTEAFF. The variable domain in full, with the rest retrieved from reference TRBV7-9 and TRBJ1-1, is DTGVSQNPRHKITKRGQNVTFRCDPISEHNRLYWYRQTLGQGPEFLTYFQNEAQLEKSRLLSDRFSAERPKGSFSTLEIQRTEQGDSAMYLCASSFAQGMNTEAFFGQGTRLTVV.

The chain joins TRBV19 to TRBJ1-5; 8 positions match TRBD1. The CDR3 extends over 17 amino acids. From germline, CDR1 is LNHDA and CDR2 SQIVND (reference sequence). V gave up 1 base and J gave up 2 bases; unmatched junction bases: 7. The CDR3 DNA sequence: TGTGCCAGTAGTATAGTCCCAGGGGGCTGGGGCAATCAGCCCCAGCATTTT. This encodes CASSIVPGGWGNQPQHF.

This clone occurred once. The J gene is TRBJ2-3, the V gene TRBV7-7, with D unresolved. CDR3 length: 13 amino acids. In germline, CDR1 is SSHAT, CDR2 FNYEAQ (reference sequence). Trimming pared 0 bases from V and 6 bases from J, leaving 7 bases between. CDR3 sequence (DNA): TGTGCCAGCAGCTTAGCACTATCCGATACGCAGTATTTT. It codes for CASSLALSDTQYF.

CDR3 nucleotides: TGTGCCAGTAGTATTTACGGGAGGGGCGGCGGGGAGCTGTTTTTT. It yields the protein CASSIYGRGGGELFF. The chain joins TRBV19 to TRBJ2-2; TRBD2 aligns across 8 bases. V dropped 3 bases and J dropped 7; count of bases not matched to a gene: 7. Germline values: CDR1 LNHDA, CDR2 SQIVND (reference sequence). The CDR3 covers 15 residues.

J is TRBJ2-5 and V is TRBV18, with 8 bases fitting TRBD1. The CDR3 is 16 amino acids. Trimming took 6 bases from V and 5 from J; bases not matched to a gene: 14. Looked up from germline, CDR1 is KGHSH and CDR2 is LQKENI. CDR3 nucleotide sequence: TGTGCCAGCTCTCTCGGACAGGGTCTTTTTTTGGAGACCCAGTACTTC. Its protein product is CASSLGQGLFLETQYF.

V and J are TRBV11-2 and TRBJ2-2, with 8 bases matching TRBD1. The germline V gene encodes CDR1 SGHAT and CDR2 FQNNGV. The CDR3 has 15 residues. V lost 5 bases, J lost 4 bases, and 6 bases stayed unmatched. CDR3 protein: CASSTTGQVTGELFF. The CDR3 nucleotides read TGTGCCAGCAGCACCACGGGACAGGTCACCGGGGAGCTGTTTTTT.

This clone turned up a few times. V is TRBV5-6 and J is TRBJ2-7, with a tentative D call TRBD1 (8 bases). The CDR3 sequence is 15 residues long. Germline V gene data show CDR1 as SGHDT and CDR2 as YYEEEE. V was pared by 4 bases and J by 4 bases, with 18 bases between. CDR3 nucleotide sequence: TGTGCCAGCAGCCTGGGAGGGACAGGAACATACGAGCAGTACTTC. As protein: CASSLGGTGTYEQYF.

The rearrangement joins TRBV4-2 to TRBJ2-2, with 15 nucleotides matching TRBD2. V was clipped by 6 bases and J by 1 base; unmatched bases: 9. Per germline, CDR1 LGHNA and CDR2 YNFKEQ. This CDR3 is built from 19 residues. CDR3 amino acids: CASSQGSGLAGGNTGELFF. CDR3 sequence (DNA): TGTGCCAGCAGTCAGGGCTCGGGACTAGCGGGGGGGAACACCGGGGAGCTGTTTTTT.

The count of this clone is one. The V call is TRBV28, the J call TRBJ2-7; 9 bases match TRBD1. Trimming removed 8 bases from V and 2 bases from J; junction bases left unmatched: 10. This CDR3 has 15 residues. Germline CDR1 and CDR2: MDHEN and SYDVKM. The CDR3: CASFEWGQGTYEQYF. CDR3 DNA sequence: TGTGCCAGCTTCGAGTGGGGACAGGGAACCTACGAGCAGTACTTC.

Written as DNA, the CDR3 is TGTGCCAGCAGCTTAGTGGGGGGTGGAGAGGCAGATACGCAGTATTTT. Amino acid sequence: CASSLVGGGEADTQYF. The genes are TRBV7-3 and TRBJ2-3; possible D gene TRBD2, 6 bases. Trimming shortened V by 2 bases and J by 4 bases, and 16 bases separated the two germline ends. CDR1 and CDR2 (germline): SGHTA, FQGTGA. The length of the CDR3 is 16 residues. The entire variable domain, with the rest obtained from reference TRBV7-3 and TRBJ2-3, is as follows: GAGVSQTPSNKVTEKGKYVELRCDPISGHTALYWYRQSLGQGPEFLIYFQGTGAADDSGLPNDRFFAVRPEGSVSTLKIQRTERGDSAVYLCASSLVGGGEADTQYFGPGTRLTVL.

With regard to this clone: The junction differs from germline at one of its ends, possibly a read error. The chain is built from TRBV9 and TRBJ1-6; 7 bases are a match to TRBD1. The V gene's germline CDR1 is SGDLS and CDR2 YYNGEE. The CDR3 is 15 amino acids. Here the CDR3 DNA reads TGTGCCAGCAGCGTAGGCCAGGGGGATAATTCACCCCTCTATTTT. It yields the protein CASSVGQGDNSPLYF. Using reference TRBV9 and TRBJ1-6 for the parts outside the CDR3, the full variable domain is DSGVTQTPKHLITATGQRVTLRCSPRSGDLSVYWYQQSLDQGLQFLIQYYNGEERAKGNILERFSAQQFPDLHSELNLSSLELGDSALYFCASSVGQGDNSPLYFGNGTRLTVT.